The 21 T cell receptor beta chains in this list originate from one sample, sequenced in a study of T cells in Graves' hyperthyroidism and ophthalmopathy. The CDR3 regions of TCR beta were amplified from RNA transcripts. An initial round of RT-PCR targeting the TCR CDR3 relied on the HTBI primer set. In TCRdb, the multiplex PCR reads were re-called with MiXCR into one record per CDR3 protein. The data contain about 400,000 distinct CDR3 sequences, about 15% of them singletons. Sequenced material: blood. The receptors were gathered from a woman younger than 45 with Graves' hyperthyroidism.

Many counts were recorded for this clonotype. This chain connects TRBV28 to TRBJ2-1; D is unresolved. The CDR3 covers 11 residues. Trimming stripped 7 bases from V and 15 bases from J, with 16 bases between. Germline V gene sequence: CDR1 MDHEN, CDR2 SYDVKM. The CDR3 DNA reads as TGTGCCAGCACCGTGAACACCAGGCCGTTCTTC. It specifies CASTVNTRPFF.

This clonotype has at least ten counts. The CDR3, as DNA: TGCAGTGCAGTTGCGGGGCAGGGTCCGGAGACCCAGTACTTC. Translated, it gives CSAVAGQGPETQYF. This chain connects TRBV20-1 to TRBJ2-5, with D maybe TRBD2 (6 bases). V was cut by 6 bases and J by 5 bases, with 19 bases left in between. CDR3 size: 14 residues. Germline-derived CDR1 and CDR2 are DFQATT and SNEGSKA (reference sequence).

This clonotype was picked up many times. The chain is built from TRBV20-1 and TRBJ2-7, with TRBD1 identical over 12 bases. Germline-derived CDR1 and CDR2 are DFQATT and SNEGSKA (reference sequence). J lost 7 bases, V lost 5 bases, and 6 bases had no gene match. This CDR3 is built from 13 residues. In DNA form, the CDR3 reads TGCAGTGCTCCGGGACAGGGGGCATGGGAGCAGTACTTC. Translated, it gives CSAPGQGAWEQYF.

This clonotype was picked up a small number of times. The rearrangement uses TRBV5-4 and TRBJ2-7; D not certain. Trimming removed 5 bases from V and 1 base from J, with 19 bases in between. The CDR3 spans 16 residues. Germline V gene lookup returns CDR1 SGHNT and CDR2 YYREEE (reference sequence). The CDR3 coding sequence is TGTGCCAGCAGTTTGTCTAGAGCCGGTGGGTCCTACGAGCAGTACTTC. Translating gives CASSLSRAGGSYEQYF.

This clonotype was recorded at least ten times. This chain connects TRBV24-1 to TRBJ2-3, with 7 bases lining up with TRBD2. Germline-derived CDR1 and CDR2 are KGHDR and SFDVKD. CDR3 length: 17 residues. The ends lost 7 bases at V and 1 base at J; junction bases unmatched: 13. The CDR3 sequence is CATSRHESGKRTDTQYF. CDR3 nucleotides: TGTGCCACCAGCCGGCACGAAAGCGGGAAGCGCACAGATACGCAGTATTTT.

The CDR3 reads CSVAPWVGGVPYEQYF. The CDR3 DNA is TGCAGCGTTGCCCCGTGGGTTGGGGGCGTTCCCTACGAGCAGTACTTC. This chain joins TRBV29-1 and TRBJ2-7; TRBD1 might be the D (6 bases). Germline CDR1 SQVTM, CDR2 ANQGSEA. The CDR3 has 16 amino acids. The germline V and J ends were trimmed by 4 bases and 2 bases, with 21 bases remaining between them.

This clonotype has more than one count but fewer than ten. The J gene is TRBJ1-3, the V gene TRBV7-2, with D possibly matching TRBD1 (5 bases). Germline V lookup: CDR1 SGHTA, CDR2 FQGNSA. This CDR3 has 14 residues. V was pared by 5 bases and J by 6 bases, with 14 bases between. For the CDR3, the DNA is TGTGCCAGCAGCGTGCCGGGACGGGAAAACACCATATATTTT. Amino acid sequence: CASSVPGRENTIYF.

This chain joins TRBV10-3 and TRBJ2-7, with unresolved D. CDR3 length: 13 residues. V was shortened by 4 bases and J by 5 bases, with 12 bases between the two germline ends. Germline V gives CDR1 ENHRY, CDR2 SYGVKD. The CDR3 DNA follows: TGTGCCATCAGTGCCCCAAAGGCTCACGAGCAGTACTTC. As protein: CAISAPKAHEQYF.

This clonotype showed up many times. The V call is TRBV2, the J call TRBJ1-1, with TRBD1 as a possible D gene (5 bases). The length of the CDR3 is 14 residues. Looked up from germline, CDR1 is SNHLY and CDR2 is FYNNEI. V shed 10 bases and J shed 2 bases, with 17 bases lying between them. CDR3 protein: CAIKSRQINTEAFF. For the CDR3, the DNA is TGTGCCATCAAAAGTCGACAGATAAACACTGAAGCTTTCTTT.

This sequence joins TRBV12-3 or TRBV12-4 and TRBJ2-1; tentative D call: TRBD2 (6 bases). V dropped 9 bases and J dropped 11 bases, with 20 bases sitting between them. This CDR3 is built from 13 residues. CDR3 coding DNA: TGTGCCAGTACGAACTCCGGCGCGGGACAGCAGTTCTTC. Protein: CASTNSGAGQQFF.

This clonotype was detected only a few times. In DNA form, the CDR3 reads TGTGCCAGCAGTGAACGGCGGGTTAATGGGGATACGCAGTATTTT. Protein product: CASSERRVNGDTQYF. The V call is TRBV6-1, the J call TRBJ2-3; tentatively, D is TRBD2 (5 bases). The germline V gene has CDR1 MNHNS and CDR2 SASEGT. CDR3 size: 15 residues. The V end lost 2 bases, the J end lost 6 bases, and 15 bases lay between the germline ends.

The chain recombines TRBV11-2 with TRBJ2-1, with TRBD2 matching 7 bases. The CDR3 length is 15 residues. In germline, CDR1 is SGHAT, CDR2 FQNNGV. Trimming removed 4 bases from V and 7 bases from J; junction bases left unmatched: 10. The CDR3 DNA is TGTGCCAGCAGCTCGCGGGAGTCCGTGATTAATGAGCAGTTCTTC. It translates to CASSSRESVINEQFF.

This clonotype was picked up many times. The CDR3 nucleotides are TGTGCCAGCAGTTTAGCGCGTAGCGGGAGTTGGGCCTACGAGCAGTACTTC. It translates to CASSLARSGSWAYEQYF. The rearrangement links TRBV12-3 or TRBV12-4 to TRBJ2-7; 9 positions match TRBD2. J gave up 2 bases and V 0 bases, and 8 bases lay outside the gene matches. The CDR3 spans 17 residues.

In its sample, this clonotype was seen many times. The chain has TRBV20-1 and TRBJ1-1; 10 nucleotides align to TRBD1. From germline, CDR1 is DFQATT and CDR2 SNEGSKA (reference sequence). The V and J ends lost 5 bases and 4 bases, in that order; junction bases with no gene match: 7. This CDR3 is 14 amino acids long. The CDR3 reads CSAGQGVRGTEAFF. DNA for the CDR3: TGCAGTGCTGGACAGGGGGTGAGGGGCACTGAAGCTTTCTTT.

For the CDR3, the DNA is TGTGCCAGCAGTTTAGGGGTGATGTCGAGACACACCGGGAGCAATCAGCCCCAGCATTTT. This codes for CASSLGVMSRHTGSNQPQHF. J is TRBJ1-5 and V is TRBV12-3 or TRBV12-4; no firm D call. Trimming removed 1 base from V and 1 base from J, with 23 bases in between. The CDR3 length is 20 residues.

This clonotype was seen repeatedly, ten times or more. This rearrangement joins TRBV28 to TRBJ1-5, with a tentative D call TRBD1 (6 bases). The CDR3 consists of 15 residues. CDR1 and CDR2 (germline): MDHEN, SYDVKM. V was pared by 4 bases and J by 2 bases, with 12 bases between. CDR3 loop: CASSSQGRGNQPQHF. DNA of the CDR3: TGTGCCAGCAGTTCACAGGGACGCGGCAATCAGCCCCAGCATTTT.

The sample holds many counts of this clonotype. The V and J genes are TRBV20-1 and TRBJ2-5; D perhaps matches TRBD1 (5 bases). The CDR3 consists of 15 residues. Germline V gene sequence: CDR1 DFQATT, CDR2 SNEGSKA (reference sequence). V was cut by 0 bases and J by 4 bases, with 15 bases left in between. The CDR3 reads CSARDKGFLGETQYF. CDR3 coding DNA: TGCAGTGCTAGAGATAAGGGGTTTCTTGGAGAGACCCAGTACTTC.

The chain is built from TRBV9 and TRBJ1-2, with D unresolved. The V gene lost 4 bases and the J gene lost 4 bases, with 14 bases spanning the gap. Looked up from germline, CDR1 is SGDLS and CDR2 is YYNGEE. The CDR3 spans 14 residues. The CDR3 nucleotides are TGTGCCAGCAGCCTAGGTCGCGGCACCTATGGCTACACCTTC. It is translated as CASSLGRGTYGYTF.

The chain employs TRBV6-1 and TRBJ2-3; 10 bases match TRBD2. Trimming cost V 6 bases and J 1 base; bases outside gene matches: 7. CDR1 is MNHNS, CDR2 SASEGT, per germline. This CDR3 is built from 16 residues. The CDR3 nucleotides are TGTGCCAGCAGGCATATAGCGGGAGGTGGCACAGATACGCAGTATTTT. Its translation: CASRHIAGGGTDTQYF.

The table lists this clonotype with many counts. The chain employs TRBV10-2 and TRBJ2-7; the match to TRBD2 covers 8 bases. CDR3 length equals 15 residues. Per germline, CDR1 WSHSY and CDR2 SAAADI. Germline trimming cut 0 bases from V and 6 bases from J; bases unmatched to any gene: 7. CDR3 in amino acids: CASSESSGSPGEQYF. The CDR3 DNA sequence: TGCGCCAGCAGTGAGTCCAGCGGGAGTCCCGGCGAGCAGTACTTC.

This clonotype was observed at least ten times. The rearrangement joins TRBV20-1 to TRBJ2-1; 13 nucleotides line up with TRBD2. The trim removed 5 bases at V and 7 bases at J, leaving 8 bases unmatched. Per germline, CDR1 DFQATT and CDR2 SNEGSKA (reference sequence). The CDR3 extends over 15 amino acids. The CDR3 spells CSARLGLAGTNEQFF. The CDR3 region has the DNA TGCAGTGCTCGCCTGGGACTAGCGGGAACAAATGAGCAGTTCTTC.